This T cell receptor (beta chain) comes out of a study of T cell repertoires in cytomegalovirus infection. CDR1 and CDR2 (germline): DFQATT, SNEGSKA (reference sequence). The CDR3 is made up of 16 amino acids. V lost 2 bases to trimming and J lost 8 bases; unmatched junction nucleotides: 12. One entry per CDR3 protein results from TCRdb running MiXCR on the reads. The sample shows around 210,000 distinct CDR3 sequences, around 6.4% of them seen only once. This clonotype was recorded many times. Sequencing was performed on PBMCs. The sequence was obtained from a human donor in good health (CMV status not recorded). Some clones in this sample may be carry-over from other donors' samples. The V and J genes are TRBV20-1 and TRBJ2-1, with 10 bases aligning to TRBD2. CDR3 in amino acids: CSARQRAGGPWDEQFF. CDR3 sequence (DNA): TGCAGTGCTAGACAGAGAGCGGGGGGGCCTTGGGATGAGCAGTTCTTC.